This T cell receptor (beta chain) was identified during a study of cytomegalovirus exposure and HLA in healthy donors. Data came from immunoSEQ multiplex PCR; TCRdb stores just in-frame clones and leaves some out. The sample shows approximately 59,000 clones, roughly 93% of them seen only once. Overall study findings and caveats: Cytomegalovirus status, reportedly, was diagnosed with high specificity and sensitivity by the classifier. Despite most TCR sequences being rare, some public TCRs occurred in many donors.

The germline CDR1 and CDR2 sequences are WNHNN and SYGVQD (reference sequence). V shed 6 bases, J shed 6 bases, and the junction held 8 bases outside the gene matches. This CDR3 spans 16 amino acids. This clone was seen just once. Antigen: not known. What was sequenced was PBMCs. The rearrangement joins TRBV10-1 to TRBJ2-2; 12 positions match TRBD2. The source is a woman aged 18-35 years in good health and CMV-seropositive. The CDR3: CASSASGGALAGELFF. CDR3 sequence (DNA): TGCGCCAGCAGCGCTAGCGGGGGGGCCCTTGCCGGGGAGCTGTTTTTT.